This T cell receptor beta chain was sequenced for a study of blood T cell repertoires in COVID-19. Sequenced by immunoSEQ multiplex PCR; TCRdb stores in-frame clones only, minus some. The repertoire has around 140,000 clones, 78% of them found once; the top ten carry around 2.1%. The germline CDR1 and CDR2 sequences are WSHSY and SAAADI. After removal of 2 bases from V and 2 bases from J, the junction contained 4 bases not matched to a gene. This CDR3 has 15 residues. The TCR sequence derives from a woman aged 55-75 years with acute or convalescent COVID-19. This sequence joins TRBV10-2 and TRBJ1-2; TRBD1 agrees at 8 bases. Sequencing input: peripheral blood. CDR3 sequence: CASSEPGGANYGYTF. The CDR3 nucleotides read TGCGCCAGCAGTGAGCCAGGGGGCGCGAACTATGGCTACACCTTC.